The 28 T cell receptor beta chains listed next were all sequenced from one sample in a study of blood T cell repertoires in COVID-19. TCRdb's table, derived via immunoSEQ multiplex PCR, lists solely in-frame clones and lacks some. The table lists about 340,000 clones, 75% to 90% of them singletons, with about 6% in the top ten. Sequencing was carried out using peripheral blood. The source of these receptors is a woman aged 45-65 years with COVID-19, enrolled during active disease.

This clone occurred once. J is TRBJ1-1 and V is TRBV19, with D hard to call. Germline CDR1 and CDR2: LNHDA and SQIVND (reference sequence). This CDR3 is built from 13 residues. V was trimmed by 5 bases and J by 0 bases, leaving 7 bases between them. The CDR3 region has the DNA TGTGCCAGTAGTGGCCGTGTGAACACTGAAGCTTTCTTT. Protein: CASSGRVNTEAFF.

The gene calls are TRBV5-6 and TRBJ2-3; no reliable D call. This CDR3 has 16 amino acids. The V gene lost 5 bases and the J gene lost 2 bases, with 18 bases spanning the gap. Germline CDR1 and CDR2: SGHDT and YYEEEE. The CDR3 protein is CASSPISRTVTDTQYF. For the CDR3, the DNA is TGTGCCAGCAGTCCCATCTCCCGCACAGTCACAGATACGCAGTATTTT.

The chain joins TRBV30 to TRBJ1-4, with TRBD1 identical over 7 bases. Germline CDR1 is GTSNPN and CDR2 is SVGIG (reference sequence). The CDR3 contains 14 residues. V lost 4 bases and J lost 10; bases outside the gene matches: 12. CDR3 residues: CAWNQGDGGGKLFF. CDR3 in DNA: TGTGCCTGGAATCAGGGGGACGGGGGGGGAAAACTGTTTTTT.

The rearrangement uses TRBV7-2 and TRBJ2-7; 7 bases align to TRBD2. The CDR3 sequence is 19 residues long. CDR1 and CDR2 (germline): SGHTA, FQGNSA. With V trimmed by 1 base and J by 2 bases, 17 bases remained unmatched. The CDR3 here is CASSLEPPPTGGPPYEQYF. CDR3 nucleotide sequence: TGTGCCAGCAGCTTAGAGCCCCCCCCAACGGGGGGTCCACCCTACGAGCAGTACTTC.

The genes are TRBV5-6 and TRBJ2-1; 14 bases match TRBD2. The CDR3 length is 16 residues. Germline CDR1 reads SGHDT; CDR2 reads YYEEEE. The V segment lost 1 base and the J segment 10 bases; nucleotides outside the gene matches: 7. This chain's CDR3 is CASSLRLAGGPWEQFF. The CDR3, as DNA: TGTGCCAGCAGCTTGCGACTAGCGGGAGGGCCCTGGGAGCAGTTCTTC. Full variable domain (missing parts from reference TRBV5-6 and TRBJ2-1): DAGVTQSPTHLIKTRGQQVTLRCSPKSGHDTVSWYQQALGQGPQFIFQYYEEEERQRGNFPDRFSGHQFPNYSSELNVNALLLGDSALYLCASSLRLAGGPWEQFFGPGTRLTVL.

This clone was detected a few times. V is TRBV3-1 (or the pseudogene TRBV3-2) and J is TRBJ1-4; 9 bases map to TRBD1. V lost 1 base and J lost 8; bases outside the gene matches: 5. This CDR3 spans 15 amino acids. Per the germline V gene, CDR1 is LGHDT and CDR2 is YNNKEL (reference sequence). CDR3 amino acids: CASSQAGTGREKLFF. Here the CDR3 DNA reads TGTGCCAGCAGCCAAGCCGGGACAGGGCGGGAAAAACTGTTTTTT.

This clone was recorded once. CDR3 in amino acids: CASRVLGGGRGSPLHF. The CDR3 bases are TGTGCCAGCAGGGTACTCGGAGGCGGGCGCGGTTCACCCCTCCACTTT. The rearrangement joins TRBV21-1 to TRBJ1-6. TRBV21-1 is marked as a pseudogene. The CDR3 totals 16 residues.

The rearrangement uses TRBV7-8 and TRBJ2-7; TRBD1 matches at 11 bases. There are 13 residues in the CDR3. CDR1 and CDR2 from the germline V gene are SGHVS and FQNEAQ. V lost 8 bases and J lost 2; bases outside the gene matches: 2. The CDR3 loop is CASGDRGTYEQYF. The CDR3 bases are TGTGCCAGCGGGGACAGGGGGACCTACGAGCAGTACTTC.

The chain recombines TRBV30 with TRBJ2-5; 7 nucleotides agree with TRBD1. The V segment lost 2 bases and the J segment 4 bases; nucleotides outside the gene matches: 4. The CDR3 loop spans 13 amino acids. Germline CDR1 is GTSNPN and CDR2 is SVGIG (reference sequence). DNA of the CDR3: TGTGCCTGGAGTCCAGGGGGACGAGAGACCCAGTACTTC. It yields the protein CAWSPGGRETQYF.

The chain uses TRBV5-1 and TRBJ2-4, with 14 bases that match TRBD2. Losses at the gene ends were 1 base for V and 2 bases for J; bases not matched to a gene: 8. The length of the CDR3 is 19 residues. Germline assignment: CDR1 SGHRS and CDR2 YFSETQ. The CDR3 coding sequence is TGCGCCAGCAGCTTGCTGACTAGCGGGAGGGCCGGATCCAAAAACATTCAGTACTTC. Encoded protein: CASSLLTSGRAGSKNIQYF.

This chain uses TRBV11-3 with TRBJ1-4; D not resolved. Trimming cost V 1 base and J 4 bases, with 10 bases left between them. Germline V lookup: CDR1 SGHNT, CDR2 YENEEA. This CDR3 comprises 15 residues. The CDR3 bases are TGTGCCAGCAGCTTAGGGCCGCGGGGTAATGAAAAACTGTTTTTT. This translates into CASSLGPRGNEKLFF.

CDR3: CASRRTGGTNYGYTF. CDR3 nucleotides: TGTGCCAGCAGAAGGACAGGGGGTACGAACTATGGCTACACCTTC. The rearrangement joins TRBV3-1 (or the pseudogene TRBV3-2) to TRBJ1-2, with 10 bases lining up with TRBD1. The junction had 6 bases not matched to a gene; V was cut back by 6 bases and J by 2 bases. This CDR3 is 15 amino acids long. Germline V gene data show CDR1 as LGHDT and CDR2 as YNNKEL (reference sequence).

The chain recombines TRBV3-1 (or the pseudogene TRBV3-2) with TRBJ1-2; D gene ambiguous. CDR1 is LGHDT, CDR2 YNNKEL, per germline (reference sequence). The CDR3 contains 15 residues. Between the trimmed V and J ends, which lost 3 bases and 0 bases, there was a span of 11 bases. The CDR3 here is CASSHLIASNYGYTF. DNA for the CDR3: TGTGCCAGCAGCCACTTGATAGCTTCTAACTATGGCTACACCTTC.

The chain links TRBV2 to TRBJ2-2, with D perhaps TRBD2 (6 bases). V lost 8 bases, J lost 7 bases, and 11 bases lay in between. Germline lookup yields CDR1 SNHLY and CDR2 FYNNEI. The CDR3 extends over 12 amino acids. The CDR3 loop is CASRREVGELFF. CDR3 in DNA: TGTGCCAGCCGAAGGGAGGTCGGGGAGCTGTTTTTT.

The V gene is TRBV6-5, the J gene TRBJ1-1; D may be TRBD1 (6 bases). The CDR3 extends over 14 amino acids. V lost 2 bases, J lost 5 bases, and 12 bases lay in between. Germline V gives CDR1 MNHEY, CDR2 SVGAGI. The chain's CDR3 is CASSYVGAGTEAFF. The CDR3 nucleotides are TGTGCCAGCAGTTACGTGGGGGCAGGAACTGAAGCTTTCTTT.

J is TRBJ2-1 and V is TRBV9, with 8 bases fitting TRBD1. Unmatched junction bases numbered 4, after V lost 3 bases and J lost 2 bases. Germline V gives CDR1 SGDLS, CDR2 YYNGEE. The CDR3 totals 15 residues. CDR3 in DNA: TGTGCCAGCAGCGAGACAGGGGTTACCTACAATGAGCAGTTCTTC. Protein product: CASSETGVTYNEQFF.

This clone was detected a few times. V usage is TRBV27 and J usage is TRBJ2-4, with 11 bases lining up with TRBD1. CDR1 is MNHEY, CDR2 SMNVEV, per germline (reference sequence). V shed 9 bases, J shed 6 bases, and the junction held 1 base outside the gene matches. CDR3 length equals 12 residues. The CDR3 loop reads CASGTGGNIQYF. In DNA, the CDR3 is TGTGCCAGTGGGACAGGGGGAAACATTCAGTACTTC.

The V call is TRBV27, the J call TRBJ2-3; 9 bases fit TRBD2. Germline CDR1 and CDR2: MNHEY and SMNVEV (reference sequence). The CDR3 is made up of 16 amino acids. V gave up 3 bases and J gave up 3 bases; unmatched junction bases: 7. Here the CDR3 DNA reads TGTGCCAGCAGTTTGGGGACTAGCCTTAAGACAGATACGCAGTATTTT. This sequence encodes CASSLGTSLKTDTQYF.

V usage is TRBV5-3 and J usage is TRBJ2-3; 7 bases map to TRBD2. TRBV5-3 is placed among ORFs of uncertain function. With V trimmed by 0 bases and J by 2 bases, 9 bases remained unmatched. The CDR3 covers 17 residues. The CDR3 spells CARSLDIRGLHTDTQYF. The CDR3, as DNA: TGTGCCAGAAGCTTGGACATCCGGGGACTACACACAGATACGCAGTATTTT.

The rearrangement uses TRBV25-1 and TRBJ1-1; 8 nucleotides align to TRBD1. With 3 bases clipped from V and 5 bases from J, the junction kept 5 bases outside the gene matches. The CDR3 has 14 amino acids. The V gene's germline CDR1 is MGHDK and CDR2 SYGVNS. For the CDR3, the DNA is TGTGCCAGCAGTGAGCAGGGGGCGAGGACTGAAGCTTTCTTT. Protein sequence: CASSEQGARTEAFF.

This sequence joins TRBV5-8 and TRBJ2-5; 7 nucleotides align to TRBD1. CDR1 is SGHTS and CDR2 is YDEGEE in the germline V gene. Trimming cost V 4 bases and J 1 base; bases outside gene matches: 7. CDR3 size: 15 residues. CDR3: CASSLWTGSQETQYF. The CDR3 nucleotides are TGTGCCAGCAGCCTCTGGACAGGCAGCCAAGAGACCCAGTACTTC.

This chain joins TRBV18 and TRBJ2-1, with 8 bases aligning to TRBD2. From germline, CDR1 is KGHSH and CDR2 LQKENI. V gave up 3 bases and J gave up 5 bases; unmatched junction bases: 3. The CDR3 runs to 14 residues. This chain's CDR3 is CASSPEREHNEQFF. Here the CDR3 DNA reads TGTGCCAGCTCACCTGAGCGGGAGCACAATGAGCAGTTCTTC.

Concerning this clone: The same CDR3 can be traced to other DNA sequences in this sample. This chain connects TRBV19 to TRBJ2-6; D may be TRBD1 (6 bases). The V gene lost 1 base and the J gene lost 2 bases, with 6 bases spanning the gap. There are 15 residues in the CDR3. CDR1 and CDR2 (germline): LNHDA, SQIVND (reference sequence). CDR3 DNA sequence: TGTGCCAGTAGTATAGCAGGGGCTGGGGCCAACGTCCTGACTTTC. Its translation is CASSIAGAGANVLTF. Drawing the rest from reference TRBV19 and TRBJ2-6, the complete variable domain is DGGITQSPKYLFRKEGQNVTLSCEQNLNHDAMYWYRQDPGQGLRLIYYSQIVNDFQKGDIAEGYSVSREKKESFPLTVTSAQKNPTAFYLCASSIAGAGANVLTFGAGSRLTVL.

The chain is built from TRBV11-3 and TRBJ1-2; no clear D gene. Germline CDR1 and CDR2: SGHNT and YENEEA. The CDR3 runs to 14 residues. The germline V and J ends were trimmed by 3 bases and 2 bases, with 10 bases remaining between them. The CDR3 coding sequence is TGTGCCAGCAGCTTCCGACTCACAAACTATGGCTACACCTTC. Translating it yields CASSFRLTNYGYTF. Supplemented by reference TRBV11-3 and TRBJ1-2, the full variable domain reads EAGVVQSPRYKIIEKKQPVAFWCNPISGHNTLYWYLQNLGQGPELLIRYENEEAVDDSQLPKDRFSAERLKGVDSTLKIQPAELGDSAVYLCASSFRLTNYGYTFGSGTRLTVV.

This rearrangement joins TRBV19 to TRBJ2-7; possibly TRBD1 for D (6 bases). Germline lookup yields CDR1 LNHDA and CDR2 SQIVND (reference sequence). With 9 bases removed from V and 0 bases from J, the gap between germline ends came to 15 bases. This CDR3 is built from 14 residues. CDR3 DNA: TGTGCCAGCAAGACAGGCGCCACCTCCTACGAGCAGTACTTC. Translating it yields CASKTGATSYEQYF.

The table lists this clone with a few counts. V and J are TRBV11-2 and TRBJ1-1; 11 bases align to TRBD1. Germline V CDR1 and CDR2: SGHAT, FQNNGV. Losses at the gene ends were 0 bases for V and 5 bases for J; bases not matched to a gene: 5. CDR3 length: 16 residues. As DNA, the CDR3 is TGTGCCAGCAGCTTAGATTGGGACAGGGGGGGGACTGAAGCTTTCTTT. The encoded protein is CASSLDWDRGGTEAFF.

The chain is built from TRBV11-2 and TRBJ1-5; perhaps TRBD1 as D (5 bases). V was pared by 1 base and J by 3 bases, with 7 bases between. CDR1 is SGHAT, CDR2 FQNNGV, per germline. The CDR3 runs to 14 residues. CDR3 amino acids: CASSLGQNNQPQHF. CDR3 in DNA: TGTGCCAGCAGCTTAGGACAGAACAATCAGCCCCAGCATTTT. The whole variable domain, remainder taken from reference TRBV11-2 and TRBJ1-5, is EAGVAQSPRYKIIEKRQSVAFWCNPISGHATLYWYQQILGQGPKLLIQFQNNGVVDDSQLPKDRFSAERLKGVDSTLKIQPAKLEDSAVYLCASSLGQNNQPQHFGDGTRLSIL.

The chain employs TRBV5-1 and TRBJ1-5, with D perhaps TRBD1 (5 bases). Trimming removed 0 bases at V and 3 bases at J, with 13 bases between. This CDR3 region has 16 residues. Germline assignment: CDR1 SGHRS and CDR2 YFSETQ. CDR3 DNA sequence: TGCGCCAGCAGCTTGGATGGGCCAGGGTTCAATCAGCCCCAGCATTTT. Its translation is CASSLDGPGFNQPQHF. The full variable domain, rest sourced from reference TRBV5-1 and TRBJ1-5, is KAGVTQTPRYLIKTRGQQVTLSCSPISGHRSVSWYQQTPGQGLQFLFEYFSETQRNKGNFPGRFSGRQFSNSRSEMNVSTLELGDSALYLCASSLDGPGFNQPQHFGDGTRLSIL.